This TCR beta chain came from a study of shared clonotypes between healthy human individuals. About this clone itself: Its antigen is currently unknown.

Libraries were prepared by immunoSEQ multiplex PCR; TCRdb keeps only in-frame clonotypes and omits some of them. The top ten hold roughly 0.35% of the sample, which has roughly 1,600,000 clones, approximately 98.5% seen once. General study findings and limits: At large depth, rarefaction still showed sorted-subset sequencing to be incomplete. Generally, naive subsets came out with larger estimated richness than memory subsets. All-four-donor shared clonotypes had higher generation probabilities than non-shared clonotypes did.

Sequenced input: naive CD4+ T cells sorted from blood. Subset noted: CD45RA+ positively selected. The clonotype was recovered from a man aged 30 to 45 in good health.

The CDR3 coding sequence is TGTGCCAGCAGCTTAAGGCTGGGACAGTATCTTGAAGCTTTCTTT. Amino acid sequence: CASSLRLGQYLEAFF. J is TRBJ1-1 and V is TRBV11-2; 7 positions match TRBD1. The junction had 10 bases not matched to a gene; V was cut back by 2 bases and J by 7 bases. The CDR3 runs to 15 residues. Germline V lookup: CDR1 SGHAT, CDR2 FQNNGV.